Detailed here is one T cell receptor (beta chain). The target antigen is unknown. V lost 6 bases to trimming and J lost 8 bases, with 19 bases between them. Germline CDR1 MNHNS, CDR2 SASEGT. CDR3 size: 15 residues. Time point defined: newly diagnosed GD, antithyroid drugs for less than 3 months. The TCR library was made from RNA extracted from PBMCs. The source of the sample is a study of regulatory T cells in long-lasting Graves disease. Study conclusions and caveats: Shared public clonotypes totalled 2,741 in persistent patients, compared with about 930 in new patients.

Sequencing libraries for TCR beta were prepared with iRepertoire HTBI primers and Arm-PCR of CDR3 regions. From the multiplex PCR reads, TCRdb called clonotypes with MiXCR, one entry per CDR3 protein. The table has roughly 380,000 distinct CDR3 sequences, roughly a sixth seen once; the top ten hold 22%. The chain joins TRBV6-1 to TRBJ1-4; possibly TRBD1 for D (5 bases). The TCR sequence derives from a female donor with Graves disease. This material consisted of peripheral blood mononuclear cells (PBMCs), taken at new diagnosis, from a patient treated with antithyroid drugs. In DNA form, the CDR3 reads TGTGCCAGCAGCCCCGCTCGTGAAGGGACCGAAAAACTGTTTTTT. It encodes CASSPAREGTEKLFF.